This T cell receptor beta chain derives from a study of OX40 agonist ivuxolimab in advanced cancers. A note on the overall study: Ivuxolimab was a fully human IgG2 agonistic monoclonal antibody targeting the costimulatory receptor OX40 (CD134). The paper describes the monotherapy dose-escalation part (N ≈ 51 patients) of the phase I trial of ivuxolimab. In the dose-escalation cohort, around 80% of patients were male, and the mean age was approximately 60 years with a range of about 20 to 90. Three dose-escalation patients achieved partial responses, one with hepatocellular carcinoma and two with cutaneous melanoma. Intravenous ivuxolimab was administered to patients every 2 weeks at six dose levels: 0.01, 0.1, 0.3, 1.5, 3 and 10 mg/kg. Of the roughly 50 dose-escalation patients, hepatocellular carcinoma was present in 19, melanoma in around 15, renal cell carcinoma in 9 and head and neck cancer in 9. Peripheral TCRbeta sequencing was intended to test whether TCR sequence diversity was altered and clonal T-cell expansion was caused by ivuxolimab. Patients were allowed to have had prior anti-PD-1, anti-PD-L1 or anti-CTLA-4 therapy, and 40% to 45% of the dose-escalation patients had previously received checkpoint inhibitors. What the study reported, not specific to this receptor: At doses from 0.1 to 3.0 mg/kg, clonal expansion was seen in both CD4+ and CD8+ blood T cells between baseline and week 6. Low levels of normalized T-cell clonal expansion were also seen in some nonresponding patients. In the 0.1-3.0 mg/kg groups, partial responders had among the lowest normalized peripheral clonal expansion, particularly in CD8+ T cells. After ivuxolimab, expanded clones were on average more numerous among CD8+ T cells than among CD4+ T cells. Antigen specificity was not determined for the clonally expanded peripheral T cells.

This clone was picked up a small number of times. Its binding antigen is unknown. No much larger clonotype is one base removed from it; base qualities were not supplied. Taken from the germline V gene, the CDR1 and CDR2 loops are SQVTM and ANQGSEA. V was cut back by 3 bases and J by 0 bases, leaving a gap of 8 bases between them. The CDR3 covers 13 residues, taking in both the cysteine and the phenylalanine. This entry keeps only the CDR3 DNA: 39 bases, framed from base 1. For sequencing of the TCRbeta CDR3 region, genomic DNA was extracted from the sorted cells. The immunoSEQ Assay was used to sequence the TCRbeta CDR3 regions. Sourced from immuneACCESS, this table was stored by TCRdb with only in-frame sequences that have V and J called. A share of the clones is absent; for the studies checked, an unresolved V gene accounts for under half, and the remainder has no known explanation. This sample holds about 45,000 clones; around nine tenths were observed only once. The ten largest clones capture 0.85% to 1.1% of the sample.

Patients with autoimmune disease history or receiving systemic immunosuppression were excluded from the trial. Peripheral blood for TCR sequencing was collected from all dose cohorts at baseline, on cycle 4 day 1, and on cycle 7 day 1. The samples were drawn from a first-in-human, open-label, multicenter phase I dose-escalation trial of ivuxolimab. The trial enrolled adults with locally advanced or metastatic head and neck squamous cell, hepatocellular, melanoma or renal cell carcinoma. Before TCR sequencing, CD4+ and CD8+ T cells were separately sorted from peripheral blood. Recombination linked TRBV29-1 to TRBJ1-1, with no confidently assigned D gene. The clonotype was recovered from an adult with an advanced solid tumor such as melanoma, head and neck, liver or kidney cancer. The input for sequencing was CD4+ or CD8+ T cells sorted from blood, taken in a trial of the OX40 agonist ivuxolimab. Here is the DNA: TGCAGCGTTGAGCGAGGAATGAACACTGAAGCTTTCTTT. Translation gives CSVERGMNTEAFF.